One sample yielded the 28 T cell receptor beta chains listed below, sequenced in a study of blood T cell repertoires in COVID-19. Clones were sequenced by immunoSEQ multiplex PCR, and TCRdb holds only the in-frame ones, with some missing. The sample contains hundreds of thousands of clones, about 80% of which appear only once. Sequenced material: peripheral blood. These TCRs come from a woman aged 80 or older with acute or convalescent COVID-19.

The chain employs TRBV7-3 and TRBJ2-3, with 8 bases that match TRBD1. The germline V gene encodes CDR1 SGHTA and CDR2 FQGTGA. The CDR3 is 14 residues long. The V and J ends lost 5 bases and 5 bases, in that order; junction bases with no gene match: 6. The CDR3 loop reads CASSPFGQGDTQYF. In DNA form, the CDR3 reads TGTGCCAGCAGCCCCTTTGGACAGGGAGATACGCAGTATTTT. The full variable domain, with the rest looked up from reference TRBV7-3 and TRBJ2-3, is GAGVSQTPSNKVTEKGKYVELRCDPISGHTALYWYRQSLGQGPEFLIYFQGTGAADDSGLPNDRFFAVRPEGSVSTLKIQRTERGDSAVYLCASSPFGQGDTQYFGPGTRLTVL.

The chain carries TRBV5-4 and TRBJ1-2; a possible D gene is TRBD1 (6 bases). The CDR3 has 14 residues. V gave up 1 base and J gave up 4 bases, with 11 bases separating them. The V gene's germline CDR1 is SGHNT and CDR2 YYREEE (reference sequence). CDR3 residues: CASSLRGGAYGYTF. CDR3 sequence (DNA): TGTGCCAGCAGCTTGCGGGGGGGCGCCTATGGCTACACCTTC.

The CDR3 here is CAISDAGGPTGELFF. For the CDR3, the DNA is TGTGCCATCAGTGATGCGGGGGGGCCCACCGGGGAGCTGTTTTTT. The chain employs TRBV10-3 and TRBJ2-2, with 9 bases aligning to TRBD2. J lost 4 bases, V lost 3 bases, and 3 bases had no gene match. The CDR3 consists of 15 residues. CDR1 and CDR2 (germline): ENHRY, SYGVKD.

Notes on this clone: The junction does not match germline at one end; this may be a read error. V usage is TRBV7-2 and J usage is TRBJ2-2, with D possibly being TRBD2 (5 bases). Germline V lookup: CDR1 SGHTA, CDR2 FQGNSA. There are 15 residues in the CDR3. The CDR3 DNA is TGTGCCAGCAGCTTATCACCCTTAGATCCCGGGAAGCTGTTTTTT. Protein product: CASSLSPLDPGKLFF.

The gene calls are TRBV19 and TRBJ2-5; no definite D call. The CDR3 is 12 amino acids. The germline V gene has CDR1 LNHDA and CDR2 SQIVND (reference sequence). The V gene lost 6 bases and the J gene lost 2 bases, with 7 bases spanning the gap. The CDR3 coding sequence is TGTGCCAGTAGCGCAGGACAAGAGACCCAGTACTTC. Protein product: CASSAGQETQYF.

J is TRBJ2-7 and V is TRBV10-3; D remains ambiguous. The CDR3 length is 13 residues. V lost 7 bases and J 4 bases, leaving 14 bases between the germline ends. The germline gives CDR1 ENHRY, CDR2 SYGVKD. This chain's CDR3 is CAITPHHGYEQYF. The DNA of the CDR3 is TGTGCCATCACCCCGCATCACGGTTACGAGCAGTACTTC.

This chain uses TRBV29-1 with TRBJ1-3; D is unresolved. The V gene lost 3 bases and the J gene lost 3 bases, with 6 bases spanning the gap. The CDR3 is made up of 12 amino acids. In germline, CDR1 is SQVTM, CDR2 ANQGSEA. The CDR3 bases are TGCAGCGTTGAGGAGGTTGGAAACACCATATATTTT. As protein: CSVEEVGNTIYF.

Only a few counts were recorded for this clone. This rearrangement joins TRBV6-6 to TRBJ2-2, with 8 bases that match TRBD1. The CDR3 sequence is 16 residues long. The germline V gene has CDR1 MNHNY and CDR2 SVGAGI (reference sequence). After removal of 0 bases from V and 4 bases from J, the junction contained 4 bases not matched to a gene. The CDR3, as DNA: TGTGCCAGCAGTTACTCGACAGGGGTCGGCACCGGGGAGCTGTTTTTT. The encoded protein is CASSYSTGVGTGELFF.

The rearrangement joins TRBV4-1 to TRBJ2-5; D not certain. Germline-derived CDR1 and CDR2 are MGHRA and YSYEKL. This CDR3 has 13 residues. Between the trimmed V and J ends, which lost 4 bases and 2 bases, there was a span of 8 bases. Written as DNA, the CDR3 is TGCGCCAGCAGCCTTCAGGTTCAAGAGACCCAGTACTTC. Encoded protein: CASSLQVQETQYF.

V gene TRBV6-5 combines with J gene TRBJ1-5; D is possibly TRBD1 (6 bases). The V end lost 2 bases, the J end lost 7 bases, and 12 bases lay between the germline ends. Germline CDR1 reads MNHEY; CDR2 reads SVGAGI. The CDR3 has 14 amino acids. The CDR3 sequence: CASSYTSGAQPQHF. The CDR3 nucleotides read TGTGCCAGCAGTTACACTTCAGGGGCCCAGCCCCAGCATTTT.

This clone was seen just once. Other nucleotide sequences in the sample specify the same CDR3. The J gene is TRBJ1-2, the V gene TRBV5-1; D possibly corresponds to TRBD1 (5 bases). With 2 bases removed from V and 7 bases from J, the gap between germline ends came to 12 bases. Germline CDR1 SGHRS, CDR2 YFSETQ. This CDR3 has 13 amino acids. CDR3 loop: CASSFAGEGGYTF. CDR3 bases: TGCGCCAGCAGCTTTGCGGGGGAGGGTGGCTACACCTTC.

On this clone itself: In the same sample, other DNA sequences code for this CDR3. CDR3 DNA: TGTGCCAGCAGCCCCGCGGGTGGGGAGACCCAGTACTTC. Translating gives CASSPAGGETQYF. The chain links TRBV7-3 to TRBJ2-5; D might be TRBD2 (5 bases). V was cut by 5 bases and J by 5 bases, with 12 bases left in between. Germline CDR1 reads SGHTA; CDR2 reads FQGTGA. CDR3 length: 13 residues.

The chain employs TRBV6-1 and TRBJ1-4; D gene ambiguous. From germline, CDR1 is MNHNS and CDR2 SASEGT. V gave up 1 base and J gave up 8 bases, with 5 bases separating them. The CDR3 loop spans 12 amino acids. CDR3 amino acids: CASSEVREKLFF. The CDR3 DNA is TGTGCCAGCAGTGAAGTCCGGGAAAAACTGTTTTTT.

The chain's CDR3 is CASSAREGANGYTF. DNA of the CDR3: TGTGCCAGCAGCGCCCGGGAGGGGGCTAATGGCTACACCTTC. The rearrangement links TRBV3-1 (or the pseudogene TRBV3-2) to TRBJ1-2; 7 nucleotides line up with TRBD1. Looked up from germline, CDR1 is LGHDT and CDR2 is YNNKEL (reference sequence). Trimming removed 5 bases from V and 6 bases from J; junction bases left unmatched: 9. CDR3 length: 14 residues.

The chain recombines TRBV25-1 with TRBJ2-3, with 8 bases that match TRBD2. Looked up from germline, CDR1 is MGHDK and CDR2 is SYGVNS. With 0 bases clipped from V and 2 bases from J, the junction kept 4 bases outside the gene matches. This CDR3 contains 16 residues. The CDR3 DNA is TGTGCCAGCAGTGAATATCGGGGGGGAGTCACAGATACGCAGTATTTT. It translates to CASSEYRGGVTDTQYF. Full variable domain (remainder filled in from reference TRBV25-1 and TRBJ2-3): EADIYQTPRYLVIGTGKKITLECSQTMGHDKMYWYQQDPGMELHLIHYSYGVNSTEKGDLSSESTVSRIRTEHFPLTLESARPSHTSQYLCASSEYRGGVTDTQYFGPGTRLTVL.

The V gene is TRBV21-1, the J gene TRBJ1-5; the table's D call TRBD1 went unverified against the DNA. TRBV21-1 is described as a pseudogene. This CDR3 contains 16 residues. The CDR3, as DNA: TGTGCCAGCAGCAAAAGGGGAAGACAGAGCAATCAGCCCCAGCATTTT. Encoded protein: CASSKRGRQSNQPQHF.

The chain recombines TRBV6-5 with TRBJ2-4, with TRBD1 identical over 11 bases. Germline V gives CDR1 MNHEY, CDR2 SVGAGI. The V segment lost 8 bases and the J segment 0 bases; nucleotides outside the gene matches: 3. The CDR3 is made up of 15 amino acids. CDR3: CASLGTGGAKNIQYF. The CDR3 DNA reads TGTGCCAGCCTGGGGACAGGGGGAGCCAAAAACATTCAGTACTTC.

This clone was found a few times. The chain has TRBV6-5 and TRBJ2-7, with a weak D call TRBD2 (6 bases). V was cut by 6 bases and J by 6 bases, with 18 bases left in between. The CDR3 has 14 residues. Germline lookup yields CDR1 MNHEY and CDR2 SVGAGI. The CDR3 coding sequence is TGTGCCAGCAGGAAGAGGGTCAAGGAGGGCGAGCAGTACTTC. It yields the protein CASRKRVKEGEQYF.

The chain is built from TRBV7-8 and TRBJ2-5; 9 bases align to TRBD2. V gave up 1 base and J gave up 2 bases; unmatched junction bases: 5. The germline V gene has CDR1 SGHVS and CDR2 FQNEAQ. There are 16 residues in the CDR3. CDR3 coding DNA: TGTGCCAGCAGCTTAGTTCCTAGCGGGGAACAAGAGACCCAGTACTTC. This encodes CASSLVPSGEQETQYF. The entire variable domain, with the rest obtained from reference TRBV7-8 and TRBJ2-5, is as follows: GAGVSQSPRYKVAKRGQDVALRCDPISGHVSLFWYQQALGQGPEFLTYFQNEAQLDKSGLPSDRFFAERPEGSVSTLKIQRTQQEDSAVYLCASSLVPSGEQETQYFGPGTRLLVL.

The chain joins TRBV6-5 to TRBJ1-1; 8 nucleotides match TRBD1. Germline trimming cut 2 bases from V and 10 bases from J; bases unmatched to any gene: 9. The length of the CDR3 is 14 residues. Germline-derived CDR1 and CDR2 are MNHEY and SVGAGI. The CDR3 bases are TGTGCCAGCAGTTACGGGAGACAGGGGATAGGAGCTTTCTTT. This codes for CASSYGRQGIGAFF.

The chain has TRBV18 and TRBJ2-5, with 8 bases aligning to TRBD1. V was pared by 3 bases and J by 5 bases, with 5 bases of the junction left unmatched. The CDR3 is made up of 14 amino acids. Germline V gene data show CDR1 as KGHSH and CDR2 as LQKENI. The CDR3 here is CASSPDRVEETQYF. The CDR3 nucleotides read TGTGCCAGCTCACCGGACAGGGTTGAGGAGACCCAGTACTTC. The full variable domain, in which reference TRBV18 and TRBJ2-5 provide the parts outside the CDR3, is NAGVMQNPRHLVRRRGQEARLRCSPMKGHSHVYWYRQLPEEGLKFMVYLQKENIIDESGMPKERFSAEFPKEGPSILRIQQVVRGDSAAYFCASSPDRVEETQYFGPGTRLLVL.

This chain uses TRBV6-5 with TRBJ1-5; the match to TRBD1 covers 7 bases. V gave up 6 bases and J gave up 3 bases; unmatched junction bases: 5. CDR3 length: 14 amino acids. Germline-derived CDR1 and CDR2 are MNHEY and SVGAGI. This CDR3 reads CASSRQGNNQPQHF. The CDR3 DNA sequence: TGTGCCAGCAGCAGACAGGGTAACAATCAGCCCCAGCATTTT.

Here the CDR3 DNA reads TGTGCCAGCAGTCGACAGGGCCAAAGAGATCAGCCCCAGCATTTT. Residues: CASSRQGQRDQPQHF. The gene calls are TRBV5-4 and TRBJ1-5, with TRBD1 matching over 7 bases. CDR3 size: 15 residues. V was clipped by 5 bases and J by 5 bases; unmatched bases: 10. Per the germline V gene, CDR1 is SGHNT and CDR2 is YYREEE (reference sequence).

This clone has just a few counts. The V call is TRBV24-1, the J call TRBJ1-2; D is uncertain. CDR1 and CDR2 (germline): KGHDR, SFDVKD. The CDR3 sequence is 12 residues long. V shed 1 base and J shed 8 bases, with 7 bases lying between them. CDR3 protein: CATSDFGGGYTF. CDR3 bases: TGTGCCACCAGTGATTTCGGAGGGGGCTACACCTTC.

This clone was seen more than once but under ten times. The rearrangement joins TRBV6-6 to TRBJ1-1; 11 bases map to TRBD1. Trimming took 6 bases from V and 7 from J; bases not matched to a gene: 10. Germline V lookup: CDR1 MNHNY, CDR2 SVGAGI (reference sequence). This CDR3 has 15 amino acids. The CDR3 DNA follows: TGTGCCAGCAGGGCCGGGACAGGGGGGAGAGATGAAGCTTTCTTT. It is translated as CASRAGTGGRDEAFF.

CDR3 sequence reads: CASSSGTGSYGYTF. The CDR3 DNA is TGCGCCAGCAGCTCCGGGACAGGGTCATATGGCTACACCTTC. This rearrangement joins TRBV5-1 to TRBJ1-2, with 9 bases fitting TRBD1. From germline, CDR1 is SGHRS and CDR2 YFSETQ. This CDR3 is 14 amino acids long. V lost 3 bases and J lost 5; bases outside the gene matches: 5.

This clone was observed a handful of times. The chain recombines TRBV28 with TRBJ2-1; D unclear. This CDR3 spans 13 amino acids. The germline V gene encodes CDR1 MDHEN and CDR2 SYDVKM. V dropped 5 bases and J dropped 7 bases, with 12 bases sitting between them. CDR3 coding DNA: TGTGCCAGCAGTCTAATCTCACAGAATGAGCAGTTCTTC. Protein sequence: CASSLISQNEQFF. Full variable domain (outside the CDR3, taken from reference TRBV28 and TRBJ2-1): DVKVTQSSRYLVKRTGEKVFLECVQDMDHENMFWYRQDPGLGLRLIYFSYDVKMKEKGDIPEGYSVSREKKERFSLILESASTNQTSMYLCASSLISQNEQFFGPGTRLTVL.

V usage is TRBV28 and J usage is TRBJ2-7, with a possible D match to TRBD2 (5 bases). The germline V gene encodes CDR1 MDHEN and CDR2 SYDVKM. The CDR3 has 15 residues. Trimming pared 8 bases from V and 2 bases from J, leaving 19 bases between. The CDR3 sequence is CASHTQRDKTYEQYF. DNA for the CDR3: TGTGCCAGCCACACTCAGAGGGATAAGACCTACGAGCAGTACTTC. Supplemented by reference TRBV28 and TRBJ2-7, the full variable domain reads DVKVTQSSRYLVKRTGEKVFLECVQDMDHENMFWYRQDPGLGLRLIYFSYDVKMKEKGDIPEGYSVSREKKERFSLILESASTNQTSMYLCASHTQRDKTYEQYFGPGTRLTVT.